Reported below is one T cell receptor beta chain. Its antigen is unknown. CD45RO-negative, CCR7-positively selected cells formed the naive CD8 fraction, excluding terminally differentiated effector memory CD45RA+ cells. Donors comprised healthy HIV-negative adults lacking recent acute infections or vaccinations. V was shortened by 10 bases and J by 0 bases, with 16 bases between the two germline ends. CDR1 is LNHDA, CDR2 SQIVND, per germline (reference sequence). This CDR3 comprises 15 residues. This sample stems from a study of shared clonotypes between healthy human individuals. Study findings and constraints: Researchers found naive subsets generally carried larger estimated richness than memory subsets. An expected dependence of interdonor clonotype sharing on sequencing depth was noted. Non-shared clonotypes showed lower generation probabilities than clonotypes common to all four donors.

Sequenced by immunoSEQ multiplex PCR; TCRdb stores in-frame clones only, minus some. The sample includes hundreds of thousands of clones, around 90% of them seen just once. The rearrangement uses TRBV19 and TRBJ1-5; a weak D match, TRBD1 (5 bases). The sequencing sample was made of naive CD8+ T cells sorted from blood. The sequence derives from a man younger than 40 in good health. This CDR3 reads CATNGGIYSNQPQHF. CDR3 sequence (DNA): TGTGCCACCAATGGGGGAATCTATAGCAATCAGCCCCAGCATTTT.